A selection of T cell receptor beta chains follows, all from one sample in a study of blood T cell repertoires in COVID-19. Assay: immunoSEQ multiplex PCR; the TCRdb copy retains only in-frame clones and omits some. The table shows fewer than 150,000 clones, with about 86% occurring only once. Sequenced sample: peripheral blood. The receptors here all came from a woman aged 40 to 50 with acute or convalescent COVID-19. Both conserved end residues are part of each CDR3. Fields, in order: clone size, D gene, V gene, J gene, CDR3 DNA, CDR3 protein. D genes are given only for firm matches. Only part of the rows carry a size: once, few, many, or a class if the clone is expanded.

>few|NA|TRBV21-1|TRBJ2-7
TGTGCCAGCAGCGTGCGTTGGACAGGGGGCTACGAGCAGTACTTC
CASSVRWTGGYEQYF
>NA|NA|TRBV27|TRBJ2-3
TGTGCCAGCAGTCTCGTTTTCACAGATACGCAGTATTTT
CASSLVFTDTQYF
>NA|NA|TRBV6-5|TRBJ1-5
TGTGCCAGCAGTTTGGGAGGGAGGGGGAGCAATCAGCCCCAGCATTTT
CASSLGGRGSNQPQHF
>NA|NA|TRBV28|TRBJ1-1
TGTGCCAGCAGTTCAGACAGGTCGGCTTTCTTT
CASSSDRSAFF
>NA|TRBD2|TRBV7-3|TRBJ2-1
TGTGCCAGTTCCGGACTAGCGGGAGTAGGCAATGAGCAGTTCTTC
CASSGLAGVGNEQFF
>NA|TRBD1|TRBV10-3|TRBJ1-6
TGTGCCATCAGTGAGCTCCAGGGGGATTCACCCCTCCACTTT
CAISELQGDSPLHF
>NA|NA|TRBV2|TRBJ1-2
TGTGCCAGCAGGGGGGGGCCGGTTATCTATGGCTACACCTTC
CASRGGPVIYGYTF
>NA|NA|TRBV4-1|TRBJ1-5
TGCGCCAGCAGCCGACAGACAGGCGATCAGCCCCAGCATTTT
CASSRQTGDQPQHF
>NA|NA|TRBV18|TRBJ2-7
TGTGCCAGCTCACTCCCCGGAGAGTACGAGCAGTACTTC
CASSLPGEYEQYF
>NA|TRBD2|TRBV7-3|TRBJ2-1
TGTGCCAGCAGCCGGACTAGCGGGAGAGACAATGAGCAGTTCTTC
CASSRTSGRDNEQFF
>NA|NA|TRBV4-3|TRBJ2-2
TGCGCCAGCAGCCAAGAAGGAATGGCTGCGGAACTGACCGGGGAGCTGTTTTTT
CASSQEGMAAELTGELFF
>NA|TRBD1|TRBV18|TRBJ1-4
TGTGCCAGCTCTCGACAGGGATCTAATGAAAAACTGTTTTTT
CASSRQGSNEKLFF
>once|NA|TRBV4-3|TRBJ2-5
TGCGCCAGCAGCCTTCGGGAACGCGAGCTTCAAGAGACCCAGTACTTC
CASSLRERELQETQYF
>NA|NA|TRBV19|TRBJ1-1
TGTGCCAGTAGTATAGGACAGGCCACTGAAGCTTTCTTT
CASSIGQATEAFF
>once|NA|TRBV10-1|TRBJ2-7
TGCGCCAGCAGTTACATCTACGAGCAGTACTTC
CASSYIYEQYF
>NA|TRBD2|TRBV11-3|TRBJ2-3
TGTGCCAGCAGCTTAGGTACGGCGGGGGGCACAGATACGCAGTATTTT
CASSLGTAGGTDTQYF
>NA|NA|TRBV4-1|TRBJ2-7
TGCGCCAGCAGCCCAGTTCTTGCCCTCTCCTACGAGCAGTACTTC
CASSPVLALSYEQYF
>NA|NA|TRBV6-2/TRBV6-3|TRBJ2-7
TGTGCCAGCAGTTACTGGGGTAGGGGGAGCATCTACGAGCAGTACTTC
CASSYWGRGSIYEQYF
>once|NA|TRBV30|TRBJ1-1
TGTGCAAACCGAAGGGACTCCCTTCAGACAGCTTTCTTT
CANRRDSLQTAFF
>NA|NA|TRBV7-3|TRBJ2-3
TGTGCCAGCAGCTTATATGAGGCGTCAGATACGCAGTATTTT
CASSLYEASDTQYF
>NA|NA|TRBV7-2|TRBJ2-3
TGTGCCAGCAGCTTTGAGAGGGGCACAGATACGCAGTATTTT
CASSFERGTDTQYF
>NA|TRBD1|TRBV7-9|TRBJ2-7
TGTGCCAGCAGTCGCGGGACAGGGTCCTACGAGCAGTACTTC
CASSRGTGSYEQYF
>NA|NA|TRBV19|TRBJ1-4
TGTGCCAGTAGTATAGGGCAGGGCGGCGAAAAACTGTTTTTT
CASSIGQGGEKLFF
>NA|NA|TRBV10-3|TRBJ2-7
TGTGCCATCAGTGAGGGAGTCACCTACGAGCAGTACTTC
CAISEGVTYEQYF
>NA|TRBD1|TRBV7-2|TRBJ2-2
TGTGCCAGCAGCCACTTAGACAGGGGCACCGGGGAGCTGTTTTTT
CASSHLDRGTGELFF
>few|TRBD1|TRBV5-1|TRBJ2-7
TGCGCCAGCAGCCCTGGACAGGGCCCCTACGAGCAGTACTTC
CASSPGQGPYEQYF
>NA|NA|TRBV7-9|TRBJ1-2
TGTGCCAGCAGCTTAAATATTGTCTCCCTCGGCTACACCTTC
CASSLNIVSLGYTF
>NA|TRBD2|TRBV7-3|TRBJ2-2
TGTGCCAGCAGCCCCCTCGCGGGAGGAATCGGGGAGCTGTTTTTT
CASSPLAGGIGELFF
>NA|TRBD2|TRBV30|TRBJ2-1
TGTGCCTGGAGTTTTGGAACGGGGGGCTACAATGAGCAGTTCTTC
CAWSFGTGGYNEQFF
>NA|TRBD1|TRBV7-3|TRBJ2-3
TGTGCCAGCAGCTTAACAGGGGGCGCTGATACGCAGTATTTT
CASSLTGGADTQYF
>NA|TRBD1|TRBV2|TRBJ1-1
TGTGCCAGGAACAACAGGGGAAACACTGAAGCTTTCTTT
CARNNRGNTEAFF
>NA|TRBD2|TRBV7-2|TRBJ2-3
TGTGCCAGCAGCTTAACAAGCGGGGCCACAGATACGCAGTATTTT
CASSLTSGATDTQYF
>NA|TRBD1|TRBV24-1|TRBJ2-7
TGTGCCACCAGTGACTCGGGACAGGGGACCCCCTACGAGCAGTACTTC
CATSDSGQGTPYEQYF
>NA|NA|TRBV27|TRBJ1-2
TGTGCCAGCAGTCCGACAGAGAGAAACTATGGCTACACCTTC
CASSPTERNYGYTF
>NA|TRBD1|TRBV18|TRBJ2-7
TGTGCCAGCTCACCACCGACAGGGGTCTACGAGCAGTACTTC
CASSPPTGVYEQYF
>NA|NA|TRBV2|TRBJ2-1
TGTGCCAGCGACCGGAGCTCCTACAATGAGCAGTTCTTC
CASDRSSYNEQFF